The rows below give T cell receptor beta chains drawn from one sample of a study of Graves' ophthalmopathy and Graves' hyperthyroidism. Each CDR3 protein gets one entry after TCRdb re-called the multiplex PCR reads with MiXCR. The data contain about 420,000 distinct CDR3 sequences, around a fifth of them singletons. Sequencing used peripheral blood. The source of these receptors is a woman aged 18-29 years with stable Graves' hyperthyroidism. Each CDR3 is given with its conserved first and last residue. A D gene is named only where the DNA matches it firmly. Clone sizes are given selectively: once, few, many, or a class where the clone is expanded.

many	TRBV28	TRBD1	TRBJ1-1	TGTGCCAGCAGCTTATTGCCGGGACAGGGGGCGACTGAAGCTTTCTTT	CASSLLPGQGATEAFF
many	TRBV18	TRBD1	TRBJ2-2	TGTGCCAGCTCACCGGGACAGGCCTCCACCGGGGAGCTGTTTTTT	CASSPGQASTGELFF
many	TRBV9	TRBD1	TRBJ2-7	TGTGCCAGCAGCCCTCGGGACAGGGGGAGCGAGCAGTACTTC	CASSPRDRGSEQYF
NA	TRBV12-3/TRBV12-4	NA	TRBJ2-7	TGTGCCAGCGCCAACCTCGGACTCATAAAGCCCTACGAGCAGTACTTC	CASANLGLIKPYEQYF
NA	TRBV30	NA	TRBJ2-4	TGTGCCTGGAGTTTGAGAGAAAACATTCAGTACTTC	CAWSLRENIQYF
many	TRBV19	NA	TRBJ2-4	TGTGCCAGTAGTATAATTTCAGCCAAAAACATTCAGTACTTC	CASSIISAKNIQYF
few	TRBV12-3/TRBV12-4	NA	TRBJ2-2	TGTGCCAGCAAAAGGCAGTCGAACACCGGGGAGCTGTTTTTT	CASKRQSNTGELFF
many	TRBV10-3	NA	TRBJ2-2	TGTGCCATCAGGAGGACTACTCTGAACACCGGGGAGCTGTTTTTT	CAIRRTTLNTGELFF
many	TRBV13	TRBD1	TRBJ2-7	TGTGCCAGCAGCTTAGAACAGGGGAAAGTAAAGCAGTACTTC	CASSLEQGKVKQYF
many	TRBV5-1	NA	TRBJ2-7	TGCGCCAGCAGCTTGAGTTTCGGTTCCATCTACGAGCAGTACTTC	CASSLSFGSIYEQYF
many	TRBV7-2	NA	TRBJ2-6	TGTGCCAGCAGCTATGCCTCTGGGGCCAACGTCCTGACTTTC	CASSYASGANVLTF
many	TRBV19	NA	TRBJ1-5	TGTGCCAGTAGTGCCATCTCCGCGAATAGCAATCAGCCCCAGCATTTT	CASSAISANSNQPQHF
many	TRBV6-5	NA	TRBJ2-7	TGTGCCAGCCTAAGGGAGTCATTCCACGAGCAGTACTTC	CASLRESFHEQYF
NA	TRBV19	NA	TRBJ1-1	TGTGCCAGTAGTATAGATCAGAGGGGCACTGAAGCTTTCTTT	CASSIDQRGTEAFF
many	TRBV3-1	NA	TRBJ2-7	TGTGCCAGCAGCCAAGAGGCCTGGGCCGGTGGGTCCTACGAGCAGTACTTC	CASSQEAWAGGSYEQYF
many	TRBV7-8	TRBD1	TRBJ1-1	TGTGCCAGCAGCCCGGATCAGGGGGCCTCTGAAGCTTTCTTT	CASSPDQGASEAFF
many	TRBV4-1	NA	TRBJ1-1	TGCGCCAGCAGCCATTCCGGGACTCACACTGAAGCTTTCTTT	CASSHSGTHTEAFF
NA	TRBV24-1	NA	TRBJ1-2	TGTGCCACCAGTGACTCCTCGGGGGACTATGGCTACACCTTC	CATSDSSGDYGYTF
many	TRBV2	NA	TRBJ1-5	TGTGCCAGCAGTGAAAGGGACACCGTAAATCAGCCCCAGCATTTT	CASSERDTVNQPQHF
many	TRBV27	TRBD2	TRBJ2-5	TGTGCCAGCAGTTTACGACAGCGGGGCCCCCAGTACTTC	CASSLRQRGPQYF
many	TRBV6-2/TRBV6-3	TRBD1	TRBJ1-2	TGTGCCAGCAGTTATCGGGGACAGGGGGCGAGCGTGAACTATGGCTACACCTTC	CASSYRGQGASVNYGYTF
NA	TRBV4-2	NA	TRBJ2-6	TGTGCCAGCAGCCAAGTGAGGGGGGGCTCTCGATCTGGGGCCAACGTCCTGACTTTC	CASSQVRGGSRSGANVLTF
many	TRBV7-2	TRBD2	TRBJ2-7	TGTGCCAGCAGCTCACACAGCGGGACCCTTGGGGAGCAGTACTTC	CASSSHSGTLGEQYF
many	TRBV5-1	NA	TRBJ1-1	TGCGCCAGCGGCAGGGGTGAGAACACTGAAGCTTTCTTT	CASGRGENTEAFF
NA	TRBV12-3/TRBV12-4	NA	TRBJ1-2	TGTGCCAGCAGTTTCTTAGGGGGGATGAGCTATGGCTACACCTTC	CASSFLGGMSYGYTF
NA	TRBV12-3/TRBV12-4	NA	TRBJ2-5	TGTGCCAGCAGTTTTGGGCGGCTCGGGACCCAGTACTTC	CASSFGRLGTQYF
many	TRBV12-5	NA	TRBJ2-7	TGTGCTAGGTATCTCCTCGAGCAGTACTTC	CARYLLEQYF
NA	TRBV12-3/TRBV12-4	TRBD1	TRBJ1-3	TGTGCCAGCAGGGGTCCAGGGGGCTCTGGAAACACCATATATTTT	CASRGPGGSGNTIYF
many	TRBV12-3/TRBV12-4	NA	TRBJ1-1	TGTGCCAGCGAGAGGGACACCCGTGGCACTGAAGCTTTCTTT	CASERDTRGTEAFF
NA	TRBV4-1	NA	TRBJ1-5	TGCGCCAGCAGCCGGCGGTCTTCGGAGGAGCCCCAGCATTTT	CASSRRSSEEPQHF
many	TRBV6-1	NA	TRBJ2-7	TGTGCCAGCACCCAAAGTGTACACCCCTACGAGCAGTACTTC	CASTQSVHPYEQYF
many	TRBV15	NA	TRBJ1-2	TGTGCCACCAGCAAAGTGAGGGATCCTAACTATGGCTACACCTTC	CATSKVRDPNYGYTF
many	TRBV20-1	NA	TRBJ2-5	TGCAGTGCTAACATCCCGGAGACCCAGTACTTC	CSANIPETQYF
many	TRBV7-9	NA	TRBJ1-2	TGTGCCAGCAGCCCCCCTTATCTCTATGGCTACACCTTC	CASSPPYLYGYTF
NA	TRBV2	NA	TRBJ2-5	TGTGCCAGCAGGCAGATCCAAGAGACCCAGTACTTC	CASRQIQETQYF
NA	TRBV30	NA	TRBJ2-2	TGTGCCTGGAGTGTTACCACAGTCGCGGACACCGGGGAGCTGTTTTTT	CAWSVTTVADTGELFF
NA	TRBV7-8	NA	TRBJ2-7	TGTGCCAGCAGCTTTAGGGGAAACTACGAGCAGTACTTC	CASSFRGNYEQYF
many	TRBV15	NA	TRBJ2-2	TGTGCCACCAGCAGAGGCAGGGTCACCGGGGAGCTGTTTTTT	CATSRGRVTGELFF
many	TRBV15	TRBD1	TRBJ1-2	TGTGCCACCAGCAAAAGGACAGGACTTGGCTACACCTTC	CATSKRTGLGYTF
many	TRBV29-1	NA	TRBJ1-2	TGCAGCGTTGGGGTGGGGGGGAGGTATGGCTACACCTTC	CSVGVGGRYGYTF
many	TRBV15	TRBD1	TRBJ2-7	TGTGCCACCAGCACTCGACAGGGCCACGAGCAGTACTTC	CATSTRQGHEQYF
many	TRBV28	NA	TRBJ2-7	TGTGCCAGCAGTTTGCCCCCCGACAGGGAGGATACCTACGAGCAGTACTTC	CASSLPPDREDTYEQYF
many	TRBV11-3	TRBD2	TRBJ2-7	TGTGCCAGCAGCTTGATGGCGGGAGTCGACGAGCAGTACTTC	CASSLMAGVDEQYF
few	TRBV5-1	NA	TRBJ2-7	TGCGCCAGCAGCTGGGTCAAGACCTACGATCAGTACTTC	CASSWVKTYDQYF
many	TRBV7-2	NA	TRBJ1-5	TGTGCCAGCAGCTTACAGGGTGGGGATCATCAGCCCCAGCATTTT	CASSLQGGDHQPQHF
NA	TRBV6-1	TRBD1	TRBJ1-2	TGTGCCAGCAGTGTCGGGGGACAGGGGAGGAATCTCTATGGCTACACCTTC	CASSVGGQGRNLYGYTF
many	TRBV11-1	TRBD1	TRBJ2-7	TGTGCCAGCAGCCCGGGACAGGGACCCTCCTACGAGCAGTACTTC	CASSPGQGPSYEQYF
NA	TRBV7-9	TRBD1	TRBJ1-1	TGTGCCAGCAGCCCGACAGGGGGATGGACTGAAGCTTTCTTT	CASSPTGGWTEAFF
NA	TRBV28	TRBD1	TRBJ1-5	TGTGCCAGCAGTTTATGGACAGGGAATAGCAATCAGCCCCAGCATTTT	CASSLWTGNSNQPQHF